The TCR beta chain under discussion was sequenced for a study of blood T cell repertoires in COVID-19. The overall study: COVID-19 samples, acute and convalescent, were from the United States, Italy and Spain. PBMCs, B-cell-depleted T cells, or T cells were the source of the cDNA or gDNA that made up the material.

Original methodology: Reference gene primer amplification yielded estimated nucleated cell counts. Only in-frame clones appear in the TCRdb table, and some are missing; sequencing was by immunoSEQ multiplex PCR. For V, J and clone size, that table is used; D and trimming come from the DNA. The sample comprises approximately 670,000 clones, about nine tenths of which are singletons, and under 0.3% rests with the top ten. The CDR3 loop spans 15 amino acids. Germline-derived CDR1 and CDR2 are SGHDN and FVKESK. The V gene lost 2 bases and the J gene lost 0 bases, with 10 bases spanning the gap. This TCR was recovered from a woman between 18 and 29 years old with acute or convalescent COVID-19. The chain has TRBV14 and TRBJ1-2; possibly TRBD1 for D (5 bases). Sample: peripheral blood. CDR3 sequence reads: CASSQLSGANYGYTF. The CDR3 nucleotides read TGTGCCAGCAGCCAACTGTCGGGGGCTAACTATGGCTACACCTTC.